These T cell receptor beta chains were read from a single sample in a study of tumor and adjacent non-tumor tissue in lung cancer. One entry per CDR3 protein, called by TCRdb with MiXCR from the multiplex PCR reads. Among about 200,000 distinct CDR3 sequences listed, 71% were seen once. Sequenced material: lung tumor tissue. The receptors shown here come from a man in his 60s with non-small cell lung cancer. CDR3s include the opening cysteine and the closing phenylalanine or tryptophan. The D gene is left open where the match is weak. Clone size appears in some rows only: once, few, many, or a class for an expanded clone.

J gene: TRBJ1-6
V gene: TRBV5-1
clone size: few
D gene: TRBD1
CDR3 DNA: TGTGCCAGCAGCCTGGGACAGGATAATTCACCCCTCCACTTT
CDR3 protein: CASSLGQDNSPLHF

J gene: TRBJ2-7
V gene: TRBV7-9
clone size: .
D gene: TRBD1
CDR3 DNA: TGTGCCAGCAGCCCCCAGGTTTCGACAGGGGAGAAGCTGTACTTC
CDR3 protein: CASSPQVSTGEKLYF

J gene: TRBJ2-7
V gene: TRBV28
clone size: few
D gene: .
CDR3 DNA: TGTGCCAGCAGTTCAAATAGGGCGGGCCGGACCTACGAGCAGTACTTC
CDR3 protein: CASSSNRAGRTYEQYF

J gene: TRBJ2-6
V gene: TRBV11-2
clone size: .
D gene: .
CDR3 DNA: TGTGCCAGCAGTCCTATCTCTGGGGTCGACATCCCGACTTTC
CDR3 protein: CASSPISGVDIPTF

J gene: TRBJ1-5
V gene: TRBV6-6
clone size: .
D gene: .
CDR3 DNA: TGTGCCAGCCAGGATTATAGCAATCAGACCCAGCATTTT
CDR3 protein: CASQDYSNQTQHF

J gene: TRBJ2-7
V gene: TRBV6-2/TRBV6-3
clone size: .
D gene: TRBD2
CDR3 DNA: TGTACCAGCAGTACCCTGACTAGCTGGAGAAGCCACGAGCAGTACTTC
CDR3 protein: CTSSTLTSWRSHEQYF

J gene: TRBJ2-7
V gene: TRBV20-1
clone size: .
D gene: TRBD2
CDR3 DNA: TGCAGTGCATTGACACCCTCCCCATCCGGGAGGCGGAACGAGCAGTACTTC
CDR3 protein: CSALTPSPSGRRNEQYF

J gene: TRBJ1-6
V gene: TRBV4-2
clone size: .
D gene: .
CDR3 DNA: TGTGCCAGCAGCCCTACTTCACGGGGAAGCTCCTATAATTCACCCCTCCACTTT
CDR3 protein: CASSPTSRGSSYNSPLHF

J gene: TRBJ1-2
V gene: TRBV29-1
clone size: .
D gene: TRBD1
CDR3 DNA: TGCAGCGTGGGGACAGGGGGCGGCTGTGGCTACACCTTC
CDR3 protein: CSVGTGGGCGYTF

J gene: TRBJ1-5
V gene: TRBV6-5
clone size: .
D gene: .
CDR3 DNA: TGTGCCAGCAGTTCCCTCCGACACCTAGATCAGCCCCAGCATTTT
CDR3 protein: CASSSLRHLDQPQHF

J gene: TRBJ2-7
V gene: TRBV5-1
clone size: .
D gene: .
CDR3 DNA: TGCGCCAGCAGCTTTGGAGGGGACGAGCAGTACTTC
CDR3 protein: CASSFGGDEQYF

J gene: TRBJ2-1
V gene: TRBV12-3/TRBV12-4
clone size: many
D gene: TRBD2
CDR3 DNA: TGTGCCAGCAGTAGCGGGGGGGCCAATGAGCAGTTCTTC
CDR3 protein: CASSSGGANEQFF

J gene: TRBJ1-2
V gene: TRBV6-5
clone size: many
D gene: .
CDR3 DNA: TGTGCCAGCAGTAAACAGTTGCACTATGGCTACACCTTC
CDR3 protein: CASSKQLHYGYTF

J gene: TRBJ1-5
V gene: TRBV4-1
clone size: .
D gene: .
CDR3 DNA: TGCGCCAGCAGCCAAGATACCATAAATCCCCAACATTTT
CDR3 protein: CASSQDTINPQHF

J gene: TRBJ2-2
V gene: TRBV24-1
clone size: few
D gene: TRBD1
CDR3 DNA: TGTGCCACCAGCTTCCCATCCGGGACAGGGTCCCCGGAGCTGTTTTTT
CDR3 protein: CATSFPSGTGSPELFF

J gene: TRBJ2-7
V gene: TRBV4-1
clone size: few
D gene: .
CDR3 DNA: TGCGCCAGCAGCCCTACGGGAGTAGACTCGTCCTACGAGCAGTACTTC
CDR3 protein: CASSPTGVDSSYEQYF

J gene: TRBJ2-3
V gene: TRBV12-5
clone size: .
D gene: TRBD2
CDR3 DNA: TGTGCTAGTGGGGCCCCTCTTGCGGGAGAAAGAGATACGCAGTATTTT
CDR3 protein: CASGAPLAGERDTQYF

J gene: TRBJ1-1
V gene: TRBV29-1
clone size: .
D gene: TRBD1
CDR3 DNA: TGCAACGTTGAAGTGGGACAGGGACAAGGAGCTTTCTTT
CDR3 protein: CNVEVGQGQGAFF

J gene: TRBJ2-5
V gene: TRBV11-3
clone size: .
D gene: .
CDR3 DNA: TGTGTCAGCAGCTTACTGGGTAATAAGACCCAGTACTTC
CDR3 protein: CVSSLLGNKTQYF

J gene: TRBJ2-5
V gene: TRBV11-3
clone size: .
D gene: .
CDR3 DNA: TGTGTCAGCAGCTCGCAGAGTCGGGGGCATGGGTTCCAAGAGACCCAGTACTTT
CDR3 protein: CVSSSQSRGHGFQETQYF

J gene: TRBJ2-1
V gene: TRBV6-5
clone size: .
D gene: TRBD2
CDR3 DNA: TGTGCCAGCAGTCATCGCGGACTAGCGGGAGGCCAGGGCTCCTACAATGAGCAGTTCTTC
CDR3 protein: CASSHRGLAGGQGSYNEQFF

J gene: TRBJ2-7
V gene: TRBV20-1
clone size: .
D gene: .
CDR3 DNA: TGCAGTGGTCAACGTGTCCGTGGCGGGGTGTCCTACGAGCAGTACTTC
CDR3 protein: CSGQRVRGGVSYEQYF

J gene: TRBJ2-1
V gene: TRBV20-1
clone size: .
D gene: TRBD2
CDR3 DNA: TGCAGTGCGGGGACTAGCGGGAGCAGCCCCTACAATGAGCAGTTCTTC
CDR3 protein: CSAGTSGSSPYNEQFF

J gene: TRBJ1-2
V gene: TRBV6-5
clone size: .
D gene: .
CDR3 DNA: TGTGCCAACAGTTTACAGGGAAAGTATGACTACACCTTC
CDR3 protein: CANSLQGKYDYTF

J gene: TRBJ2-7
V gene: TRBV6-5
clone size: .
D gene: .
CDR3 DNA: TGTGCCAACGGCAATGGTGGAGTCACTCGCTACGAGAAGTACTTC
CDR3 protein: CANGNGGVTRYEKYF

J gene: TRBJ2-5
V gene: TRBV6-2/TRBV6-3
clone size: .
D gene: .
CDR3 DNA: TGCGCCGGCAGTAGCCAGGGGTACCAAGAGACCCAGTACTTC
CDR3 protein: CAGSSQGYQETQYF

J gene: TRBJ2-7
V gene: TRBV11-1
clone size: .
D gene: TRBD2
CDR3 DNA: TGTGCCAGCAACCCGGGGACTAGTGGGAGGTCACACGAGCAGTACTTC
CDR3 protein: CASNPGTSGRSHEQYF

J gene: TRBJ2-7
V gene: TRBV29-1
clone size: .
D gene: .
CDR3 DNA: TGCAGCGTTGATTTGCGGGGTGGCCCCTACGAGCAGTACTTC
CDR3 protein: CSVDLRGGPYEQYF

J gene: TRBJ1-1
V gene: TRBV11-2
clone size: .
D gene: .
CDR3 DNA: TGTGTCAGCAGCTTTGCAGCAGGACTTAGTGAAACTTTCTTT
CDR3 protein: CVSSFAAGLSETFF

J gene: TRBJ1-5
V gene: TRBV20-1
clone size: many
D gene: .
CDR3 DNA: TGCAGTGCGCCCCGGGACACCTATAGCAATCAGCCCCAGCATTTT
CDR3 protein: CSAPRDTYSNQPQHF

J gene: TRBJ1-2
V gene: TRBV20-1
clone size: .
D gene: .
CDR3 DNA: TGCAGTGCTAGTCCCTTCCGGGACCTCCGCCACGGCTACACCTTC
CDR3 protein: CSASPFRDLRHGYTF

J gene: TRBJ2-1
V gene: TRBV28
clone size: .
D gene: TRBD1
CDR3 DNA: TGTGCCAGCAGTCACCTGGGACAGGGGGCCTACAAAGAGCAGTTCTTC
CDR3 protein: CASSHLGQGAYKEQFF

J gene: TRBJ2-7
V gene: TRBV20-1
clone size: .
D gene: TRBD2
CDR3 DNA: TGCAGTGCTAGTGGGATAGCGGGGGCGTTGTACGAGCAGTACTTC
CDR3 protein: CSASGIAGALYEQYF

J gene: TRBJ1-1
V gene: TRBV5-1
clone size: .
D gene: .
CDR3 DNA: TGCGCCAGCAGCTTAACGACAGTGAACACTGAAGCTTTCTTT
CDR3 protein: CASSLTTVNTEAFF

J gene: TRBJ1-6
V gene: TRBV11-2
clone size: .
D gene: .
CDR3 DNA: TGTGCCAGCAGCTTAGACAGGGGTAATTCACCCCTCCACTTT
CDR3 protein: CASSLDRGNSPLHF

J gene: TRBJ2-1
V gene: TRBV11-3
clone size: many
D gene: .
CDR3 DNA: TGTGCCAGCAGCTTATCGTTGACAGCCCGGGAGTTCTTC
CDR3 protein: CASSLSLTAREFF

J gene: TRBJ2-1
V gene: TRBV6-5
clone size: .
D gene: .
CDR3 DNA: TGTACCAGCAGTTATATAGTGGGAGGAAACAATGAGCAGTTCTTC
CDR3 protein: CTSSYIVGGNNEQFF

J gene: TRBJ1-1
V gene: TRBV5-1
clone size: .
D gene: TRBD1
CDR3 DNA: TGCGCATCCAATGAGGGGGCGGGTATTGAAGCTTTCTTT
CDR3 protein: CASNEGAGIEAFF

J gene: TRBJ1-2
V gene: TRBV24-1
clone size: .
D gene: .
CDR3 DNA: TGTGCCACCAGTGCCTCGACACATCGAGTGGGCTACACCTTC
CDR3 protein: CATSASTHRVGYTF

J gene: TRBJ2-7
V gene: TRBV20-1
clone size: .
D gene: TRBD2
CDR3 DNA: TGCAGTGCTCAAGGCGGGACTAGTGGGAGAAGAGCCTACAAGCAGGACTTC
CDR3 protein: CSAQGGTSGRRAYKQDF

J gene: TRBJ2-3
V gene: TRBV6-6
clone size: few
D gene: TRBD2
CDR3 DNA: TGTGCCAGCAGCCCCACCGGGACTAGCGGGGATACGCAGTATTTT
CDR3 protein: CASSPTGTSGDTQYF

J gene: TRBJ2-3
V gene: TRBV5-1
clone size: .
D gene: .
CDR3 DNA: TGCGCCAGCAGCTTGCAGACGGGTCGCATAGATACGCAGTATTTT
CDR3 protein: CASSLQTGRIDTQYF

J gene: TRBJ2-1
V gene: TRBV10-2
clone size: .
D gene: .
CDR3 DNA: TGCGCCAGCAGTGCACAAGGGACTTCCAATGGGCAGTTCTTC
CDR3 protein: CASSAQGTSNGQFF

J gene: TRBJ2-3
V gene: TRBV5-6
clone size: few
D gene: TRBD2
CDR3 DNA: TGTGCCAGCAGCTGGGGAGGGCTCGGGGGAGATACGCAGTATTTT
CDR3 protein: CASSWGGLGGDTQYF

J gene: TRBJ2-7
V gene: TRBV5-5
clone size: few
D gene: TRBD2
CDR3 DNA: TGTGCCAGCAGCTTGCAAGTAGCGGGAGTGAAGGAGCAGTACTTC
CDR3 protein: CASSLQVAGVKEQYF

J gene: TRBJ1-3
V gene: TRBV11-1
clone size: .
D gene: .
CDR3 DNA: TGTGCCAGCAGCCTCAGGACTGTTGGAAACACCATATATTTT
CDR3 protein: CASSLRTVGNTIYF

J gene: TRBJ2-3
V gene: TRBV5-6
clone size: .
D gene: .
CDR3 DNA: TGTGCCAGCATCTACACAGATACGCAATATTTT
CDR3 protein: CASIYTDTQYF

J gene: TRBJ2-1
V gene: TRBV5-1
clone size: .
D gene: TRBD1
CDR3 DNA: TGCGCCAGCAAGCTAAGGGACAGGTTTGTTGAGACCCAGTTCTTC
CDR3 protein: CASKLRDRFVETQFF